This T cell receptor beta chain was sequenced for a study of T cells after yellow fever vaccination. The CDR3 runs to 14 residues. Germline V gene data show CDR1 as MNHNY and CDR2 as SVGAGI (reference sequence). V lost 7 bases and J lost 5, with 16 bases in between. TCRdb analysed the 5' RACE reads with MiXCR anew, one entry per CDR3 protein. The sample comprises a few hundred thousand distinct CDR3 sequences, around 3.9% of which are singletons, and roughly a quarter rests with the top ten. The source material was PBMCs, sampled on the day of the yellow fever booster vaccination. This sequence joins TRBV6-6 and TRBJ2-3; D is possibly TRBD2 (5 bases). This clonotype was obtained from a man between 18 and 29 years old who received the YFV17D yellow fever vaccine. The CDR3 loop is CASTALRARDTQYF. The CDR3 region has the DNA TGTGCCAGCACAGCGTTGAGGGCGAGAGATACGCAGTATTTT.